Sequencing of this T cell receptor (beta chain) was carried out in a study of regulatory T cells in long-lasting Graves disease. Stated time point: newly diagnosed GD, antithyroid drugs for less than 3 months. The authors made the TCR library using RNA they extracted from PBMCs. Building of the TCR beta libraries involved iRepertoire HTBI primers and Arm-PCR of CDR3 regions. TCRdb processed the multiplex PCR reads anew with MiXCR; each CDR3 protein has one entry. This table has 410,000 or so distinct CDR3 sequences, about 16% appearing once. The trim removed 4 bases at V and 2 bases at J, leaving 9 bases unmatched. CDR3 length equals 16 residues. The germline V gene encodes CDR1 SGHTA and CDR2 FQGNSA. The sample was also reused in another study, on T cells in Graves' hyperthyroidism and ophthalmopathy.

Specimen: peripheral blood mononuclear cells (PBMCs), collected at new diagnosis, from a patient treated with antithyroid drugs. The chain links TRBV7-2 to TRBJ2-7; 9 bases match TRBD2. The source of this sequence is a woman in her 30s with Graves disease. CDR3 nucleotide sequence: TGTGCCAGCAGCTCCACGACTAGCGGAGTAGCCTACGAGCAGTACTTC. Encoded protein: CASSSTTSGVAYEQYF.